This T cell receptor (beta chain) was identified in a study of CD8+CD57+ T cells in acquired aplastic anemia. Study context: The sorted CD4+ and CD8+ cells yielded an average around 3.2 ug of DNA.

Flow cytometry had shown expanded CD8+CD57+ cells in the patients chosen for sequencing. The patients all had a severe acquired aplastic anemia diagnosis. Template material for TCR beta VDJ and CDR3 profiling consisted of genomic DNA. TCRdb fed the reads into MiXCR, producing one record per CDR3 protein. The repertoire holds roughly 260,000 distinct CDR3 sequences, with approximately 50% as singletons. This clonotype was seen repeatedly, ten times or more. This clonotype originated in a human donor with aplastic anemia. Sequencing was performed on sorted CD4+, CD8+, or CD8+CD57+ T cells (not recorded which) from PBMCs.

The CDR3 region is CSVTQLTAGIMNTEAFF. The DNA for the CDR3 is TGCAGCGTCACGCAACTAACGGCGGGAATCATGAACACTGAAGCTTTCTTT. The rearrangement uses TRBV29-1 and TRBJ1-1; D is uncertain. The CDR3 runs 17 residues. Germline lookup yields CDR1 SQVTM and CDR2 ANQGSEA. With 6 bases removed from V and 0 bases from J, the gap between germline ends came to 23 bases.